The entry below describes one TCR beta chain. The data originate from a study of blood T cell repertoires in COVID-19. Study-wide background: From the United States, Italy and Spain came samples of acute and convalescent COVID-19. T cells, B-cell-depleted T cells, or PBMCs supplied cDNA or gDNA.

This CDR3 contains 13 residues. V lost 1 base and J lost 3, with 7 bases in between. The V gene's germline CDR1 is LGHDT and CDR2 YNNKEL (reference sequence). Study processing details: Estimates of nucleated cell counts were drawn from the amplification of reference gene primers. TCRdb's copy holds only in-frame clones and misses some; the assay was immunoSEQ multiplex PCR. The DNA was the basis for D and trimming; V, J and clone size are from that table. The table has about 120,000 clones, 77% seen once; the top ten hold roughly 7.9%. The chain uses TRBV3-1 (or the pseudogene TRBV3-2) and TRBJ2-7; unclear D gene. The clonotype originates from a human donor in a cohort sampled during active COVID-19. Sequencing input: peripheral blood. This CDR3 is CASSQGPNYEQYF. CDR3 in DNA: TGTGCCAGCAGCCAAGGGCCAAACTACGAGCAGTACTTC.